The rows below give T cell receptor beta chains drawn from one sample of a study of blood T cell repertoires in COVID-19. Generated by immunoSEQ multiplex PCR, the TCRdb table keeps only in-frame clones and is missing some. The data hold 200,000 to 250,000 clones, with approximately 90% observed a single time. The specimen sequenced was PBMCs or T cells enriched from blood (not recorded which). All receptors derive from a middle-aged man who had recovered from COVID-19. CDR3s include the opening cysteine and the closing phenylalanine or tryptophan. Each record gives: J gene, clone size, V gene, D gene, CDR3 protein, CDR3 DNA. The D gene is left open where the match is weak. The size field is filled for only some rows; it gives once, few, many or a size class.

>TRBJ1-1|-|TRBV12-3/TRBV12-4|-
CASSEVTTEAFF
TGTGCCAGCAGTGAGGTTACGACTGAAGCTTTCTTT
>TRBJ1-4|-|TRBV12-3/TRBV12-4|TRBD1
CASRQGTNEKLFF
TGTGCCAGCCGACAGGGAACTAATGAAAAACTGTTTTTT
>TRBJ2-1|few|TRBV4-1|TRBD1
CASSHPIRDRGRWQFF
TGCGCCAGCAGCCATCCCATCCGGGACAGGGGACGTTGGCAGTTCTTC
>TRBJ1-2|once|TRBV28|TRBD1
CASRRGQGTRGYTF
TGTGCCAGCAGAAGAGGACAGGGCACCCGAGGCTACACCTTC
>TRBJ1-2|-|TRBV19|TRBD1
CASSSRIQGAQIYGYTF
TGTGCCAGTAGTAGCAGAATACAGGGGGCGCAGATCTATGGCTACACCTTC
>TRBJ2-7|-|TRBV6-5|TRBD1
CASKSRDRVVEQYF
TGTGCCAGCAAATCCCGGGACAGGGTGGTCGAGCAGTACTTC
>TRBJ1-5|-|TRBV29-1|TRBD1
CSVQGAPGQPQHF
TGCAGCGTGCAGGGGGCGCCGGGACAGCCCCAGCATTTT
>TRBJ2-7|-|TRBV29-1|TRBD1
CTKDRGGYEQYF
TGCACCAAGGACAGGGGAGGGTACGAGCAGTACTTC
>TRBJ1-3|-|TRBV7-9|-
CASSPYSGRSGNTIYF
TGTGCCAGCAGCCCCTATTCAGGCCGCTCTGGAAACACCATATATTTT
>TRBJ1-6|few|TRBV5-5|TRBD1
CASSHLTGRADSPLHF
TGTGCCAGCAGCCATTTGACAGGGCGGGCGGACTCACCCCTCCACTTT
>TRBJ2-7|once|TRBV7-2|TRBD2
CASSLSGSGGDYEQYF
TGTGCCAGCAGCTTATCTGGTAGCGGGGGGGACTACGAGCAGTACTTC
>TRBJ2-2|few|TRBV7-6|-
CASSLAQVSGTGELFF
TGTGCCAGCAGCTTAGCCCAAGTGTCGGGCACCGGGGAGCTGTTTTTT
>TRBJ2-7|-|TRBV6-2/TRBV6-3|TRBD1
CASSYELLLDRFHEQYF
TGTGCCAGCAGTTACGAACTTTTACTGGACAGGTTCCACGAGCAGTACTTC